This TCR beta chain was documented in a study of blood T cell repertoires in COVID-19 (dated by TCRdb to the early 2020s). At the level of the whole study: Collaborator samples came from the United States, Italy and Spain and covered acute and convalescent phases of COVID-19. A de-identified subject ID, COVID-19 status, age in years and sex were almost always included in the sample metadata. Deeply sampled blood TCRbeta repertoires from subjects exposed to, actively infected with, or recovered from COVID-19 were included in the dataset. Where available, HLA class I and class II types were obtained from metadata supplied by the sample provider rather than from assay-based typing. The repertoires were released in a freely available public database intended as a resource for research on the immune response to SARS-CoV-2. The material from the prospective study consisted of cDNA or gDNA derived from T cells, B-cell-depleted T cells, or PBMCs. The samples were drawn from two sources: the first 160 participants of the ongoing ImmuneRACE study, and over 950 subjects contributed by 6 global collaborators.

What the authors observed across the whole study: The amount of clinical and demographic metadata varied by source and participant and was provided uncurated.

V loses 4 bases at its end and J loses 4 bases; junction bases beyond the gene matches: 9. CDR1 and CDR2 are drawn from the germline V gene (reference sequence): SGHNT, YYREEE. From the cysteine up to the phenylalanine, the CDR3 has a length of 16 residues. Solely the CDR3 DNA is kept, with 48 bases framed from the first base. As concerns this clone: No antigen is known for it. Within one base of it there is no much larger clone, and no base qualities were kept.

In the prospective study, participants were 18 to 89 years old, resided in fewer than 25 geographic areas of the United States, and were enrolled through a virtual design. To assign participants to cohorts, the prospective study relied on clinical history that participants themselves reported in a screening survey and a study questionnaire. For ImmuneRACE Cohort 3, a participant was defined as recovered based on two consecutive negative NP/OP PCR tests, clearance by a healthcare professional, or resolution of symptoms. In the prospective study, mobile phlebotomists collected whole blood, serum and a nasopharyngeal or oropharyngeal swab from each participant. Participants in the prospective study had the option to provide additional blood draws and questionnaires over a roughly 2-month period. Before DNA extraction, blood samples from the prospective study were shipped at room temperature or frozen.

TCRbeta CDR3 regions were amplified from genomic DNA by means of the immunoSEQ Assay, a bias-controlled multiplex PCR. Per the authors' processing: Within the assay, amplification of reference gene primers was used to estimate how many nucleated cells each sample contained. To quantify the absolute abundance of each unique TCRbeta CDR3 rearrangement, sequence reads were collapsed and filtered. For each sample, productive Simpson clonality was calculated as the square root of Simpson's diversity index over productive rearrangements. Here the immuneACCESS table is served through TCRdb, limited to in-frame sequences with V and J called. Missing clones are a known gap in these copies; in checked studies unresolved V genes cover under half, and the rest lacks a known reason. V, J and clone size are taken as reported in that table, and D and trimming were inferred from the DNA itself. Within this sample are 290,000 or so clones, with around 90% of them counted one time only. Of the sample, 0.95% to 1.3% falls within the top ten clones.

Recombination linked TRBV5-4 to TRBJ2-1, and 9 junctional nucleotides match TRBD2. The TCR originated in a woman aged 25 to 39 who had recovered from COVID-19. The specimen sequenced was PBMCs or T cells enriched from blood (not recorded which). CDR3 sequence: CASSPGGRGSYNEQFF. At the DNA level, the sequence is TGTGCCAGCAGCCCGGGCGGGAGGGGATCTTACAATGAGCAGTTCTTC. Supplemented by the reference TRBV5-4 and TRBJ2-1 proteins around the CDR3, the complete variable domain is ETGVTQSPTHLIKTRGQQVTLRCSSQSGHNTVSWYQQALGQGPQFIFQYYREEENGRGNFPPRFSGLQFPNYSSELNVNALELDDSALYLCASSPGGRGSYNEQFFGPGTRLTVL.